The 32 T cell receptor beta chains reported below all come from one sample, sequenced in a study of CD8 T cell repertoires and HIV-1 epitope variants (dated by TCRdb to the early 2020s). The antigens for these receptors are not known. The library came from the immunoSEQ multiplex PCR assay. TCRdb obtained this table from immuneACCESS and retained in-frame rearrangements with V and J assigned. These tables miss some clones; where compared with another copy, unresolved V genes account for less than half of the shortfall, and the remainder is unexplained. The sample includes approximately 3,100 clones, with roughly 67% observed a single time. About 44% of the sample lies in the top ten. The material sequenced was cultured CD8+ T cells derived from PBMCs. Receptor source: a male donor with HIV.

The V and J genes are TRBV2 and TRBJ2-2, with unresolved D. V gave up 8 bases and J gave up 7 bases, with 8 bases separating them. This CDR3 has 11 amino acids. Germline CDR1 reads SNHLY; CDR2 reads FYNNEI. The CDR3 loop is CASDQGGELFF. As DNA, the CDR3 is TGTGCCAGCGACCAAGGCGGGGAGCTGTTTTTT. Based on the CDR3 plus reference TRBV2 and TRBJ2-2, the full variable domain is EPEVTQTPSHQVTQMGQEVILRCVPISNHLYFYWYRQILGQKVEFLVSFYNNEISEKSEIFDDQFSVERPDGSNFTLKIRSTKLEDSAMYFCASDQGGELFFGEGSRLTVL.

This clone was observed a few times. The gene calls are TRBV11-3 and TRBJ2-3; weak D call: TRBD2 (5 bases). Per germline, CDR1 SGHNT and CDR2 YENEEA. This CDR3 region has 15 residues. V gave up 5 bases and J gave up 5 bases, with 17 bases separating them. CDR3 sequence: CASSRREGVGDTQYF. The CDR3 DNA follows: TGTGCCAGCAGCCGAAGAGAGGGAGTGGGAGATACGCAGTATTTT.

This chain links TRBV7-9 with TRBJ1-3, with D hard to call. Trimming took off 1 base at V and 1 base at J, with 8 bases between the two ends. The CDR3 length is 15 residues. Germline V CDR1 and CDR2: SEHNR, FQNEAQ (reference sequence). DNA for the CDR3: TGTGCCAGCAGCTTAGTAGGAGATTCTGGAAACACCATATATTTT. Amino acid sequence: CASSLVGDSGNTIYF.

The chain recombines TRBV10-2 with TRBJ2-7, with unresolved D. V was trimmed by 2 bases and J by 1 base, leaving 6 bases between them. Germline loops: CDR1 WSHSY, CDR2 SAAADI. The CDR3 runs to 13 residues. CDR3 sequence reads: CASSEGLSYEQYF. In DNA form, the CDR3 reads TGCGCCAGCAGTGAGGGGCTTTCCTACGAGCAGTACTTC.

The chain is built from TRBV14 and TRBJ2-3, with 7 nucleotides matching TRBD2. Per the germline V gene, CDR1 is SGHDN and CDR2 is FVKESK. Losses at the gene ends were 0 bases for V and 5 bases for J; bases not matched to a gene: 11. This CDR3 has 17 residues. As DNA, the CDR3 is TGTGCCAGCAGCCAAGATAGGAGGGAGGGCCGGGGAGATACGCAGTATTTT. This sequence encodes CASSQDRREGRGDTQYF.

The chain has TRBV9 and TRBJ2-3; 7 bases match TRBD1. The CDR3 is 14 residues long. J was trimmed by 0 bases and V by 6 bases; bases with no gene match: 4. Germline V gene sequence: CDR1 SGDLS, CDR2 YYNGEE. CDR3 nucleotides: TGTGCCAGCAAGGGGACAGCGAGCACAGATACGCAGTATTTT. Residues: CASKGTASTDTQYF.

This clone was found a few times. This rearrangement joins TRBV28 to TRBJ1-1; a possible D gene is TRBD1 (6 bases). This CDR3 has 13 amino acids. Per the germline V gene, CDR1 is MDHEN and CDR2 is SYDVKM. V was trimmed by 6 bases and J by 4 bases, leaving 12 bases between them. CDR3 sequence (DNA): TGTGCCAGCAGGACAGGAGAGGTCACTGAAGCTTTCTTT. This sequence encodes CASRTGEVTEAFF.

The rearrangement links TRBV4-2 to TRBJ1-1; D is undetermined. Germline V lookup: CDR1 LGHNA, CDR2 YNFKEQ. V was trimmed by 2 bases and J by 1 base, leaving 11 bases between them. CDR3 size: 15 residues. The CDR3 is CASSQSITANTEAFF. CDR3 sequence (DNA): TGTGCCAGCAGCCAAAGTATAACAGCGAACACTGAAGCTTTCTTT.

This clone was observed a single time. Here the CDR3 DNA reads TGTGCCACCAGTGGGCCCGAAACGACTGGAAACACCATATATTTT. It yields the protein CATSGPETTGNTIYF. This chain uses TRBV7-6 with TRBJ1-3; D gene uncertain. V gave up 10 bases and J gave up 2 bases, with 18 bases separating them. Per the germline V gene, CDR1 is SGHVS and CDR2 is FNYEAQ. This CDR3 spans 15 amino acids.

This clone was observed a few times. V is TRBV19 and J is TRBJ1-5; D gene ambiguous. The CDR3 is 14 amino acids. CDR1 is LNHDA, CDR2 SQIVND, per germline (reference sequence). V was shortened by 1 base and J by 2 bases, with 6 bases between the two germline ends. The CDR3 protein is CASSIVQGNQPQHF. The DNA of the CDR3 is TGTGCCAGTAGTATAGTGCAGGGCAATCAGCCCCAGCATTTT.

The chain carries TRBV5-6 and TRBJ2-2; D possibly corresponds to TRBD1 (6 bases). This CDR3 has 16 residues. V was cut by 3 bases and J by 6 bases, with 18 bases left in between. CDR1 is SGHDT and CDR2 is YYEEEE in the germline V gene. Here the CDR3 DNA reads TGTGCCAGCAGCTCTGGGCAGGGGATCTTTCCCGGGGAGCTGTTTTTT. Amino acid sequence: CASSSGQGIFPGELFF.

The chain is built from TRBV10-3 and TRBJ2-7, with TRBD2 as a possible D gene (5 bases). Germline CDR1 reads ENHRY; CDR2 reads SYGVKD. V was clipped by 4 bases and J by 2 bases, with 12 bases between them. The CDR3 length is 14 residues. For the CDR3, the DNA is TGTGCCATCAGTGGGGTCGGGAATACCTACGAGCAGTACTTC. This sequence encodes CAISGVGNTYEQYF.

The chain links TRBV5-1 to TRBJ2-1; TRBD2 matches at 8 bases. Germline CDR1 reads SGHRS; CDR2 reads YFSETQ. The trim removed 0 bases at V and 6 bases at J, leaving 5 bases unmatched. The CDR3 contains 15 residues. CDR3 protein: CASSLAGLGGNEQFF. The CDR3 nucleotides are TGCGCCAGCAGCTTGGCGGGACTAGGGGGCAATGAGCAGTTCTTC. The full variable domain, its missing parts supplied by reference TRBV5-1 and TRBJ2-1, is KAGVTQTPRYLIKTRGQQVTLSCSPISGHRSVSWYQQTPGQGLQFLFEYFSETQRNKGNFPGRFSGRQFSNSRSEMNVSTLELGDSALYLCASSLAGLGGNEQFFGPGTRLTVL.

The genes are TRBV4-3 and TRBJ2-7, with D possibly matching TRBD1 (6 bases). Germline V CDR1 and CDR2: LGHNA, YSLEER. The CDR3 has 14 residues. The germline V and J ends were trimmed by 0 bases and 2 bases, with 8 bases remaining between them. The CDR3, as DNA: TGCGCCAGCAGCCAAGATTGGGGGCCCTACGAGCAGTACTTC. This codes for CASSQDWGPYEQYF.

The chain has TRBV5-1 and TRBJ1-1; perhaps TRBD1 as D (5 bases). With 2 bases removed from V and 4 bases from J, the gap between germline ends came to 9 bases. The V gene's germline CDR1 is SGHRS and CDR2 YFSETQ. The CDR3 covers 13 residues. In DNA form, the CDR3 reads TGCGCCAGCAGCTTATATGGGGGCACTGAAGCTTTCTTT. Translated, it gives CASSLYGGTEAFF. The complete variable domain, with remaining parts taken from reference TRBV5-1 and TRBJ1-1, reads KAGVTQTPRYLIKTRGQQVTLSCSPISGHRSVSWYQQTPGQGLQFLFEYFSETQRNKGNFPGRFSGRQFSNSRSEMNVSTLELGDSALYLCASSLYGGTEAFFGQGTRLTVV.

This chain uses TRBV11-3 with TRBJ2-1; D possibly corresponds to TRBD2 (7 bases). The germline CDR1 and CDR2 sequences are SGHNT and YENEEA. This CDR3 comprises 16 residues. V dropped 5 bases and J dropped 2 bases, with 16 bases sitting between them. CDR3 coding DNA: TGTGCCAGCAGCCCCAGGGGAGGGGGTCCCTACAATGAGCAGTTCTTC. Its protein is CASSPRGGGPYNEQFF.

The chain combines TRBV7-8 with TRBJ2-2; TRBD1 agrees at 8 bases. This CDR3 comprises 14 residues. V shed 5 bases and J 4 bases; nucleotides not matched to a gene: 3. The germline CDR1 and CDR2 sequences are SGHVS and FQNEAQ. The CDR3: CASSPTGATGELFF. The CDR3 DNA reads as TGTGCCAGCAGCCCGACAGGGGCCACCGGGGAGCTGTTTTTT.

The chain carries TRBV6-6 and TRBJ2-1; no clear D. This CDR3 is built from 12 residues. Looked up from germline, CDR1 is MNHNY and CDR2 is SVGAGI (reference sequence). Trimming removed 6 bases at V and 2 bases at J, with 5 bases between. CDR3 sequence: CASSRPYNEQFF. The DNA for the CDR3 is TGTGCCAGCAGCCGACCCTACAATGAGCAGTTCTTC.

The chain uses TRBV28 and TRBJ1-1, with D unresolved. Trimming took 1 base from V and 1 from J, leaving 7 bases between them. The CDR3 is made up of 14 amino acids. CDR1 and CDR2 (germline): MDHEN, SYDVKM. The CDR3 region is CASSLYSQNTEAFF. In nucleotides, the CDR3 is TGTGCCAGCAGTTTATACAGCCAGAACACTGAAGCTTTCTTT.

Only a few counts were recorded for this clone. This chain joins TRBV27 and TRBJ2-2; TRBD2 matches at 9 bases. Germline V CDR1 and CDR2: MNHEY, SMNVEV (reference sequence). The CDR3 has 15 residues. The V gene end was trimmed by 9 bases and the J gene end by 1 base; junction bases not matched to a gene: 6. CDR3 sequence (DNA): TGTGCCAGGAAGCTAGCGGGGAGGAACACCGGGGAGCTGTTTTTT. Translation: CARKLAGRNTGELFF.

J is TRBJ2-5 and V is TRBV14, with TRBD2 matching 8 bases. The CDR3 totals 16 residues. V dropped 1 base and J dropped 5; count of bases not matched to a gene: 9. From germline, CDR1 is SGHDN and CDR2 FVKESK. The CDR3 here is CASSQVGPGGPETQYF. In DNA, the CDR3 is TGTGCCAGCAGCCAAGTTGGTCCGGGAGGGCCGGAGACCCAGTACTTC.

The chain links TRBV2 to TRBJ2-1; the D is unclear. The CDR3 length is 15 residues. Per the germline V gene, CDR1 is SNHLY and CDR2 is FYNNEI. V was cut by 5 bases and J by 4 bases, with 15 bases left in between. The CDR3: CASSRSVRGYNEQFF. The CDR3 nucleotides read TGTGCCAGCAGTAGGTCGGTCAGAGGTTACAATGAGCAGTTCTTC.

The chain has TRBV18 and TRBJ2-7; possible D gene TRBD1, 6 bases. This CDR3 has 16 residues. V dropped 1 base and J dropped 2 bases, with 15 bases sitting between them. Germline CDR1 KGHSH, CDR2 LQKENI. CDR3 sequence reads: CASSPQFGQGPYEQYF. The CDR3 DNA is TGTGCCAGCTCACCACAGTTTGGGCAGGGGCCCTACGAGCAGTACTTC.

This clone was recorded a few times. This chain links TRBV6-5 with TRBJ2-1, with TRBD2 matching 12 bases. V trimming: 0 bases; J trimming: 9 bases; junction bases outside the gene matches: 6. The germline CDR1 and CDR2 sequences are MNHEY and SVGAGI. The CDR3 consists of 16 residues. In DNA form, the CDR3 reads TGTGCCAGCAGTTACTCTCCTAGCGGGGGGGCCCGTGAGCAGTTCTTC. Its translation: CASSYSPSGGAREQFF.

V gene TRBV5-6 combines with J gene TRBJ2-2; D is unclear. The germline V gene has CDR1 SGHDT and CDR2 YYEEEE. V was trimmed by 0 bases and J by 0 bases, leaving 6 bases between them. The CDR3 is 15 residues long. The DNA of the CDR3 is TGTGCCAGCAGCTTGGGTACAACGAACACCGGGGAGCTGTTTTTT. Translated: CASSLGTTNTGELFF.

The rearrangement uses TRBV30 and TRBJ2-1, with 11 nucleotides matching TRBD2. Germline lookup yields CDR1 GTSNPN and CDR2 SVGIG (reference sequence). This CDR3 contains 15 residues. V lost 2 bases and J lost 3; bases outside the gene matches: 3. In nucleotides, the CDR3 is TGTGCCTGGAGTACTACTAGCGGGGGCTACAATGAGCAGTTCTTC. Translated: CAWSTTSGGYNEQFF.

CDR3 in amino acids: CASSRPEADTQYF. In DNA form, the CDR3 reads TGTGCCAGCAGCCGACCAGAGGCAGATACGCAGTATTTT. This chain uses TRBV11-2 with TRBJ2-3, with no clear D. Germline CDR1 SGHAT, CDR2 FQNNGV. Trimming left V 5 bases short and J 4 bases short, with 10 bases between. CDR3 size: 13 residues.

The chain has TRBV6-1 and TRBJ2-7; D is uncertain. With 0 bases removed from V and 4 bases from J, the gap between germline ends came to 10 bases. Germline assignment: CDR1 MNHNS and CDR2 SASEGT. This CDR3 has 14 amino acids. This chain's CDR3 is CASSEARKGYEQYF. The CDR3 DNA reads as TGTGCCAGCAGTGAAGCGCGGAAAGGGTACGAGCAGTACTTC.

The rearrangement links TRBV5-8 to TRBJ2-1; the match to TRBD2 covers 8 bases. This CDR3 comprises 16 residues. Germline values: CDR1 SGHTS, CDR2 YDEGEE. V shed 2 bases and J 5 bases; nucleotides not matched to a gene: 9. CDR3 residues: CASSLSGLAGHNEQFF. For the CDR3, the DNA is TGTGCCAGCAGCTTATCCGGACTAGCAGGACACAATGAGCAGTTCTTC.

This clone was detected once. The CDR3 protein is CASSKAPGEVPNGYTF. The CDR3, as DNA: TGTGCCAGCAGCAAAGCCCCGGGTGAAGTTCCGAATGGCTACACCTTC. The gene calls are TRBV21-1 and TRBJ1-2. TRBV21-1 represents a pseudogene. The CDR3 totals 16 residues.

The chain links TRBV5-1 to TRBJ2-7, with D perhaps being TRBD1 or TRBD2 (5 bases each). In germline, CDR1 is SGHRS, CDR2 YFSETQ. V was cut by 2 bases and J by 3 bases, with 12 bases left in between. The CDR3 is 14 amino acids. Here the CDR3 reads CASSLTGTYYEQYF. CDR3 DNA sequence: TGCGCCAGCAGCTTAACCGGGACGTACTACGAGCAGTACTTC.

This clone has only a few counts. The genes are TRBV18 and TRBJ1-5, with D possibly TRBD1 on 6 matching bases. Germline V gene lookup returns CDR1 KGHSH and CDR2 LQKENI. V was shortened by 4 bases and J by 2 bases, with 15 bases between the two germline ends. This CDR3 region has 16 residues. In DNA form, the CDR3 reads TGTGCCAGCTCACTAGAACAGGGTGCGGGCAATCAGCCCCAGCATTTT. This translates into CASSLEQGAGNQPQHF.